This entry concerns a single T cell receptor (beta chain). The antigen it binds to is not known. No base quality values were provided; no much bigger clone lies one nucleotide off. Patients with a history of autoimmune disease or receiving systemic immunosuppression were excluded from the trial. In every dose cohort, peripheral blood was drawn for TCR sequencing at baseline, cycle 4 day 1, and cycle 7 day 1. Samples were obtained from an open-label, multicenter, first-in-human phase I dose-escalation trial of ivuxolimab. Adults with locally advanced or metastatic melanoma, renal cell carcinoma, hepatocellular carcinoma or head and neck squamous cell carcinoma were enrolled in the trial. Before TCR sequencing, CD4+ T cells and CD8+ T cells from peripheral blood were sorted into separate populations. The data are from a study of OX40 agonist ivuxolimab in advanced cancers. For the study in its entirety: The costimulatory receptor OX40 (CD134) was targeted by ivuxolimab, a fully human IgG2 agonistic monoclonal antibody. Intravenous ivuxolimab was administered to patients every 2 weeks at six dose levels: 0.01, 0.1, 0.3, 1.5, 3 and 10 mg/kg. Of the roughly 50 dose-escalation patients, hepatocellular carcinoma was present in approximately 20, melanoma in approximately 15, renal cell carcinoma in 9 and head and neck cancer in 9. A male proportion of under 85% and a mean age of roughly 58 years, ranging from 23 to 79, were recorded for the dose-escalation cohort. Patients were allowed to have had prior anti-PD-1, anti-PD-L1 or anti-CTLA-4 therapy, and 40% of the dose-escalation patients had previously received checkpoint inhibitors. Partial responses occurred in three dose-escalation patients: two with cutaneous melanoma and one with hepatocellular carcinoma. Peripheral TCRbeta sequencing was intended to test whether TCR sequence diversity was altered and clonal T-cell expansion was caused by ivuxolimab. The monotherapy dose-escalation portion (N ≈ 50 patients) of the phase I ivuxolimab trial is reported in the paper. Here is what the overall study found, with its caveats: The antigen specificity of the clonally expanded peripheral T cells was not determined. In the 0.1-3.0 mg/kg groups, partial responders were among the patients with the lowest normalized peripheral clonal expansion, particularly in CD8+ T cells. After ivuxolimab, more expanded clones were found on average in CD8+ T cells than in CD4+ T cells. Low levels of normalized T-cell clonal expansion were also seen in some patients who did not respond. At doses of 0.1 to 3.0 mg/kg, clonal expansion of both CD4+ and CD8+ blood T cells was observed from baseline to week 6.

There are 15 amino acids in the CDR3, from cysteine to phenylalanine inclusive. Only CDR3 DNA is held: 45 bases, read in frame from base 1. CDR1 and CDR2 were assigned from the germline V gene as SGHTA and FQGTGA. Trimming costs V 6 bases and J 2 bases, and their ends lie 15 bases apart. To sequence the TCRbeta CDR3 region, genomic DNA was isolated from the sorted cells. The immunoSEQ Assay was used for sequencing of TCRbeta CDR3 regions. TCRdb obtained this table from immuneACCESS and retained in-frame rearrangements with V and J assigned. These tables miss some clones; where compared with another copy, unresolved V genes account for less than half of the shortfall, and the remainder is unexplained. Recorded for this sample are tens of thousands of clones; about 85% of them occurred a single time. The top ten clones comprise less than 4.5% of the sample.

This chain joins TRBV7-3 to TRBJ2-3; the D gene is perhaps TRBD1, from 6 matching bases. This TCR came from an adult with an advanced solid tumor such as melanoma, head and neck, liver or kidney cancer. The material was CD4+ or CD8+ T cells sorted from blood, obtained in a trial of the OX40 agonist ivuxolimab. The DNA sequence reads TGTGCCAGCAGTCTTATTCAGGGGAACACAGATACGCAGTATTTT. Translated, it gives CASSLIQGNTDTQYF.